This T cell receptor (beta chain) was captured in a study of cytomegalovirus exposure and HLA in healthy donors. Whole-study results and caveats: Relative to equally common others, HLA-associated TCR beta chains showed greater clonal expansion in a later analysis. Sequencing depth roughly uniform across donors was assumed in presence/absence analyses. Overall, roughly 160 TCR beta chains were annotated as cytomegalovirus-associated.

The CDR3 loop spans 14 amino acids. V trimming: 5 bases; J trimming: 4 bases; junction bases outside the gene matches: 3. Germline V lookup: CDR1 SGHTA, CDR2 FQGTGA. About this clone itself: Its antigen remains unknown.

Donors were ostensibly healthy at sampling, although undocumented immune exposures were probable. PCR employed 60 Vbeta and 13 Jbeta primers. TCRdb keeps only in-frame clones here, not all; method: immunoSEQ multiplex PCR. The profile covers around 130,000 clones, with roughly four fifths appearing a single time and under 6% taken by the ten largest. The chain employs TRBV7-3 and TRBJ2-1, with 9 bases identical to TRBD1. Sequenced: PBMCs. The source of this sequence is a woman in her forties in good health and CMV-seropositive. DNA for the CDR3: TGTGCCAGCAGCCCGGGACAGGGATACAATGAGCAGTTCTTC. Its protein product is CASSPGQGYNEQFF.